This T cell receptor beta chain appears in the sequencing data of a study of blood T cell repertoires in COVID-19 (dated by TCRdb to the early 2020s). As for the study more broadly: Samples from collaborators originated in the United States, Italy and Spain and spanned both the acute and convalescent phases of COVID-19. The prospective study material was composed of cDNA or gDNA derived from T cells, B-cell-depleted T cells, or PBMCs. Deeply sampled blood TCRbeta repertoires from subjects exposed to, actively infected with, or recovered from COVID-19 were included in the dataset. The repertoires were released in a freely available public database intended as a resource for research on the immune response to SARS-CoV-2. Samples came from the ongoing ImmuneRACE study (first 160 participants) plus 1,254 subjects from 6 global collaborators. A de-identified subject ID, COVID-19 status, age in years and sex were almost always included in the sample metadata. HLA class I and class II types, where available, came from metadata supplied by the sample provider rather than from assay-based typing. The study at large found these results: Clinical and demographic metadata were provided uncurated, with the amount varying by source and participant.

The germline V gene (reference sequence) provides CDR1 LNHDA and CDR2 SQIVND. The V end loses 4 bases and the J end loses 3 bases, and a stretch of 16 bases separates them. Reading from cysteine to phenylalanine, the CDR3 counts 16 amino acids. Here the CDR3 DNA is all that survives: 48 bases in frame from base 1. Participants in the prospective study were aged about 18 to 95 years, lived in over 20 United States geographic areas, and enrolled through a virtual design. To assign participants to cohorts, the prospective study relied on clinical history that participants themselves reported in a screening survey and a study questionnaire. Recovered participants in ImmuneRACE Cohort 3 were defined by two consecutive negative NP/OP PCR tests, clearance by a healthcare professional, or resolution of symptoms. Each participant in the prospective study had whole blood, serum and a nasopharyngeal or oropharyngeal swab collected by mobile phlebotomists. Prospective study participants could optionally give additional blood draws and questionnaires over a roughly 2-month period. Before DNA extraction, blood samples from the prospective study were shipped at room temperature or frozen.

A remark on this clone: Its antigen remains undetermined. Base-call qualities are not available, and no considerably larger clone is one nucleotide away.

TCRbeta CDR3 regions were amplified from genomic DNA by means of the immunoSEQ Assay, a bias-controlled multiplex PCR. Regarding the original processing steps: Within the assay, amplification of reference gene primers was used to estimate how many nucleated cells each sample contained. To quantify the absolute abundance of each unique TCRbeta CDR3 rearrangement, sequence reads were collapsed and filtered. For each sample, productive Simpson clonality was calculated as the square root of Simpson's diversity index across productive rearrangements. In TCRdb, the immuneACCESS table is reduced to in-frame sequences with V and J assigned. These tables do not hold every clone; where another copy was compared, an unresolved V gene accounts for under half, and the others remain unexplained. V, J and clone size reflect that table, while D and trimming were determined from the DNA. For this sample there are about 140,000 clones; around 79% appear just once. The ten largest clones capture around 2.9% of the sample.

Material: PBMCs or T cells enriched from blood (not recorded which). In this chain, TRBV19 is recombined with TRBJ1-5; TRBD1 is perhaps the D gene, given 5 matching bases. The clonotype originates from a woman aged 50 to 60 who had recovered from COVID-19. Here the CDR3 is given as CASSTNRPGYNQPQHF. The DNA sequence is as follows: TGTGCCAGTAGTACAAACCGCCCAGGGTACAATCAGCCCCAGCATTTT.